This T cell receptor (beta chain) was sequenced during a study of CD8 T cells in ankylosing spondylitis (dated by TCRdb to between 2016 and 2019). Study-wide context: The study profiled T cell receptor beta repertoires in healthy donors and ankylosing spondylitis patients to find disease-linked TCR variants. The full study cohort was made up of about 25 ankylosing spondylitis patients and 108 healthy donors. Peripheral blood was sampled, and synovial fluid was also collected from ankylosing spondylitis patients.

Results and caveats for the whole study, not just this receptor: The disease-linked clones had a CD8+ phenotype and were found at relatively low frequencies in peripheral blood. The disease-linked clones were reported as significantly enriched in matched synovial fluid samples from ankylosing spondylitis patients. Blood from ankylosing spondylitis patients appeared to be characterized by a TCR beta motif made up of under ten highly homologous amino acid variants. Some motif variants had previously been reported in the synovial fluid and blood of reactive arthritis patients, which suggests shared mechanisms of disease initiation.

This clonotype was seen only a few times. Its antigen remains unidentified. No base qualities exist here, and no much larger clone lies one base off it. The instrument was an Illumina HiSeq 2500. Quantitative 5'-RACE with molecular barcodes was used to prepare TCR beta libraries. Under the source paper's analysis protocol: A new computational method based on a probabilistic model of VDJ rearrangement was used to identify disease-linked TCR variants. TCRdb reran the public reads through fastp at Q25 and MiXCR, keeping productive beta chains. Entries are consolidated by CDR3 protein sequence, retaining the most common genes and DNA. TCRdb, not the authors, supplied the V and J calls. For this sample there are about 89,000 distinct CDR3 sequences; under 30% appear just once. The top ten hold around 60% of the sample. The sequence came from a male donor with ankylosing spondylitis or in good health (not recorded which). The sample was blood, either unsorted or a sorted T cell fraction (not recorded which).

Read as DNA, the sequence is TGCGCCAGCAGCGAGTTCCTAGCGGGGCCGAACACCGGGGAGCTGTTTTTT. It codes for CASSEFLAGPNTGELFF. This chain joins TRBV5-1 to TRBJ2-2, and 9 junctional nucleotides match TRBD2. The CDR3 runs 17 amino acids, cysteine and phenylalanine included. The DNA shown is the 51-base CDR3, in frame from base 1. After removal of 4 bases from V and 0 bases from J, the junction retains 7 bases not matched to a gene. From a lookup of the germline V gene, CDR1 and CDR2 are SGHRS and YFSETQ.